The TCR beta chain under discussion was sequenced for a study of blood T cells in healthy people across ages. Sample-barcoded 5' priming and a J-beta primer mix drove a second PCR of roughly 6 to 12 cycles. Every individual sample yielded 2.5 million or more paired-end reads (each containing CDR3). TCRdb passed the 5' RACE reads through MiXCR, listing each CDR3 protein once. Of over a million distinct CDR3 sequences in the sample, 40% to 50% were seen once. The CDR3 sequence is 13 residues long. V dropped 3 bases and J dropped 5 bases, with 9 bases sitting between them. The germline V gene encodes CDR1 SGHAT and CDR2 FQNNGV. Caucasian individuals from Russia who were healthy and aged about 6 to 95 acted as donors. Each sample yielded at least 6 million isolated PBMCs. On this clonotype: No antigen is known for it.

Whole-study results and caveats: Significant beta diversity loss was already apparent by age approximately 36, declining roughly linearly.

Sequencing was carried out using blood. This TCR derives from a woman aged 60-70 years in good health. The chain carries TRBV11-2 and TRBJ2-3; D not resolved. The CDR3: CASSFGRIDTQYF. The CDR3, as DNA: TGTGCCAGCAGCTTCGGGCGCATAGATACGCAGTATTTT.